This TCR beta chain was sequenced during a study of T cell responses to AZD1222 COVID-19 vaccine. Study findings and constraints: Unmutated variant regions are reportedly the target of nearly half of TCRs that are spike-specific.

Per the germline V gene, CDR1 is SGDLS and CDR2 is YYNGEE. The V and J ends lost 4 bases and 6 bases respectively, with 11 bases between them. This CDR3 has 14 amino acids. As to this clone: The antigen is undetermined.

This table comes from immunoSEQ multiplex PCR, and its TCRdb copy is limited to in-frame clones, with some not included. The data show fewer than 150,000 clones, approximately 86% seen once. This receptor was obtained from an adult in good health. The material was peripheral blood, obtained on day 0 of AZD1222 vaccination. The V gene is TRBV9, the J gene TRBJ1-6, with a possible D match to TRBD1 (5 bases). DNA for the CDR3: TGTGCCAGCAGCCAGGGACTCCTTAATTCACCCCTCCACTTT. This encodes CASSQGLLNSPLHF. The entire variable domain, with the rest obtained from reference TRBV9 and TRBJ1-6, is as follows: DSGVTQTPKHLITATGQRVTLRCSPRSGDLSVYWYQQSLDQGLQFLIQYYNGEERAKGNILERFSAQQFPDLHSELNLSSLELGDSALYFCASSQGLLNSPLHFGNGTRLTVT.